A selection of T cell receptor beta chains follows, all from one sample in a study of T cells after yellow fever vaccination. Using its own MiXCR run on the 5' RACE reads, TCRdb lists one record per CDR3 protein. The top ten clones hold 15% of a sample with some 390,000 distinct CDR3 sequences, around 6.5% of them seen once. This specimen was PBMCs, taken 5 days after the yellow fever booster vaccination. These receptors were taken from a man aged 30-40 years who received the YFV17D yellow fever vaccine. Each CDR3 is given without its conserved first and last residue. The D gene is left open where the match is weak.

v_call: TRBV20-1; j_call: TRBJ2-1; d_call: TRBD2; cdr3_aa: SASRLAGVNEQF
v_call: TRBV9; j_call: TRBJ2-3; d_call: TRBD2; cdr3_aa: ASSVSGSLTDTQY
v_call: TRBV12-3/TRBV12-4; j_call: TRBJ2-3; d_call: TRBD2; cdr3_aa: ASGRASGTSGTQY
v_call: TRBV4-2; j_call: TRBJ2-1; d_call: -; cdr3_aa: ASSRGLVGYNEQF
v_call: TRBV3-1; j_call: TRBJ2-3; d_call: -; cdr3_aa: ASSHHRGLGADTQY
v_call: TRBV20-1; j_call: TRBJ2-1; d_call: TRBD2; cdr3_aa: SAITSGGSYNEQF
v_call: TRBV20-1; j_call: TRBJ2-5; d_call: -; cdr3_aa: SAYGNEETQY
v_call: TRBV3-1; j_call: TRBJ2-3; d_call: -; cdr3_aa: ASSQEFESGFTDTQY
v_call: TRBV29-1; j_call: TRBJ2-5; d_call: -; cdr3_aa: SVAGQPRETQY
v_call: TRBV4-2; j_call: TRBJ2-7; d_call: TRBD1; cdr3_aa: ASSREGQGGSYEQY
v_call: TRBV9; j_call: TRBJ2-7; d_call: TRBD2; cdr3_aa: ASSADGLAGVLEQY
v_call: TRBV28; j_call: TRBJ2-7; d_call: TRBD1; cdr3_aa: ASSSYTRTGSSEQY
v_call: TRBV27; j_call: TRBJ2-5; d_call: -; cdr3_aa: ASSLSEGGETQY
v_call: TRBV18; j_call: TRBJ2-2; d_call: -; cdr3_aa: ASSPNKAPGELF
v_call: TRBV6-5; j_call: TRBJ2-5; d_call: -; cdr3_aa: ASRGPAEETQY
v_call: TRBV6-5; j_call: TRBJ2-7; d_call: TRBD2; cdr3_aa: ASSYSGDPYEQY
v_call: TRBV20-1; j_call: TRBJ2-2; d_call: TRBD1; cdr3_aa: SARAGQLGELF
v_call: TRBV27; j_call: TRBJ2-3; d_call: -; cdr3_aa: ASSLEGRGVNTQY
v_call: TRBV5-4; j_call: TRBJ2-1; d_call: -; cdr3_aa: ASSLPGGGSSYNEQF
v_call: TRBV12-3/TRBV12-4; j_call: TRBJ2-3; d_call: TRBD2; cdr3_aa: ASRLAGSTDTQY
v_call: TRBV10-3; j_call: TRBJ2-5; d_call: -; cdr3_aa: AIRQQVYQETQY
v_call: TRBV15; j_call: TRBJ1-2; d_call: -; cdr3_aa: ATSRAEEGGAYGYT
v_call: TRBV29-1; j_call: TRBJ2-5; d_call: TRBD2; cdr3_aa: SVRLAGETQY
v_call: TRBV7-2; j_call: TRBJ2-1; d_call: TRBD2; cdr3_aa: ASNLGLAGAPF
v_call: TRBV3-1; j_call: TRBJ1-4; d_call: -; cdr3_aa: ASSQQIQEKLF
v_call: TRBV20-1; j_call: TRBJ2-1; d_call: -; cdr3_aa: SARDSVTHEQF
v_call: TRBV7-9; j_call: TRBJ2-7; d_call: -; cdr3_aa: ASSYRAGEQY
v_call: TRBV20-1; j_call: TRBJ1-3; d_call: -; cdr3_aa: SALLMGVWSSGNTIY
v_call: TRBV5-5; j_call: TRBJ2-7; d_call: TRBD2; cdr3_aa: ASSQGLAGVSYEQY
v_call: TRBV7-2; j_call: TRBJ2-7; d_call: -; cdr3_aa: ASSFNGRSYEQY
v_call: TRBV12-3/TRBV12-4; j_call: TRBJ2-7; d_call: -; cdr3_aa: ASTQTFTRIPYEQY
v_call: TRBV6-2/TRBV6-3; j_call: TRBJ2-7; d_call: -; cdr3_aa: ASTDPPLYEQY
v_call: TRBV3-1; j_call: TRBJ2-3; d_call: -; cdr3_aa: ASSQWIGTDTQY
v_call: TRBV15; j_call: TRBJ2-5; d_call: -; cdr3_aa: ATSRDEGAQY
v_call: TRBV11-2; j_call: TRBJ2-1; d_call: -; cdr3_aa: ASSAFEEQF
v_call: TRBV12-3/TRBV12-4; j_call: TRBJ2-5; d_call: -; cdr3_aa: ASRGRGGPQETQY
v_call: TRBV11-2; j_call: TRBJ2-3; d_call: TRBD2; cdr3_aa: ASSFGTSGRSQY
v_call: TRBV20-1; j_call: TRBJ2-7; d_call: -; cdr3_aa: SARILAGEQY
v_call: TRBV20-1; j_call: TRBJ2-3; d_call: -; cdr3_aa: SARKRSRRTDTQY
v_call: TRBV12-3/TRBV12-4; j_call: TRBJ2-7; d_call: TRBD2; cdr3_aa: ASSPGTITYEQY
v_call: TRBV30; j_call: TRBJ2-7; d_call: -; cdr3_aa: AWSTAYEQY
v_call: TRBV20-1; j_call: TRBJ2-3; d_call: -; cdr3_aa: SAGPYRTTDTQY
v_call: TRBV4-3; j_call: TRBJ2-1; d_call: TRBD1; cdr3_aa: ASSYNLAQGAKRSYNEQF
v_call: TRBV7-2; j_call: TRBJ2-4; d_call: TRBD1; cdr3_aa: ASSFRGPNIQY
v_call: TRBV7-9; j_call: TRBJ2-1; d_call: TRBD1; cdr3_aa: ASSLVWDRVVHEQF
v_call: TRBV11-2; j_call: TRBJ2-7; d_call: -; cdr3_aa: ASSLEVTLRARGAYEQY
v_call: TRBV24-1; j_call: TRBJ1-5; d_call: -; cdr3_aa: ATRDRAGAQH
v_call: TRBV7-2; j_call: TRBJ2-3; d_call: -; cdr3_aa: ASSSRGGTADTQY